This TCR beta chain was retrieved from a study of tumor and adjacent non-tumor tissue in lung cancer. In the study overall: Patients comprised 12 adenocarcinoma, 2 squamous cell carcinoma and 1 small cell lung cancer.

The V gene lost 5 bases and the J gene lost 4 bases, with 16 bases spanning the gap. Germline CDR1 is MNHNS and CDR2 is SASEGT. This CDR3 comprises 15 residues. The template was RNA from unsorted bulk tissue. Newly diagnosed lung cancer patients had thoracic surgery in China, August–late 2014, without prior chemotherapy. This clonotype came up many times. The antigen is undetermined. A modified ARM-PCR protocol with three rounds of nested PCR amplified TCRbeta. TCRdb itself ran the multiplex PCR reads through MiXCR, one entry per CDR3 protein. The sample has about 68,000 distinct CDR3 sequences, roughly 60% seen once. Points from the study as a whole: Compared with tumor, normal lung showed significantly lower TCR diversity. In normal lung, the top 100 clones were significantly more dominant than in tumor.

The chain couples TRBV6-1 to TRBJ2-3; D gene unclear. The sequencing sample was made of lung tumor tissue. The clonotype comes from a man aged 50 to 59 with non-small cell lung cancer. The CDR3 loop reads CASSMDPLPPDTQYF. The CDR3 DNA reads TGTGCCAGCAGTATGGACCCCCTTCCCCCAGATACGCAGTATTTT.